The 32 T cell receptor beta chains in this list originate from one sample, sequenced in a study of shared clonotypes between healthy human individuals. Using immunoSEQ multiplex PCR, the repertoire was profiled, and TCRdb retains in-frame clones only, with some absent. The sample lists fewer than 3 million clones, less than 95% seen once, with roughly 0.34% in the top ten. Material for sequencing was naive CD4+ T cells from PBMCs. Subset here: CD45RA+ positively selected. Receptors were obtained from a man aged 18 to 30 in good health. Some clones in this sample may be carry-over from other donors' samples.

The chain's CDR3 is CASRSRALQETQYF. The CDR3 DNA follows: TGTGCCAGCAGGTCACGGGCATTACAAGAGACCCAGTACTTC. The chain is built from TRBV2 and TRBJ2-5; D unclear. This CDR3 comprises 14 residues. V lost 6 bases and J lost 2, with 13 bases in between. The germline gives CDR1 SNHLY, CDR2 FYNNEI.

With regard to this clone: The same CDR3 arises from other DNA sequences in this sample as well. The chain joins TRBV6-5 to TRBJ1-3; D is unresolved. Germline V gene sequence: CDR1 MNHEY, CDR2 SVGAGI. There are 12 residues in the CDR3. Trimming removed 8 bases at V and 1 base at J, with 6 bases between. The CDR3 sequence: CASSASGNTIYF. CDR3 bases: TGTGCCAGCTCAGCATCTGGAAACACCATATATTTT.

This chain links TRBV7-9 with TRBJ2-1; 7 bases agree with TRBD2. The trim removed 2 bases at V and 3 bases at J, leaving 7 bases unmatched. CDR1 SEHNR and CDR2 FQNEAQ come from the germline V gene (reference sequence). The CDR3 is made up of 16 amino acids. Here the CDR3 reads CASSLWREFLYNEQFF. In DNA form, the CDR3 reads TGTGCCAGCAGCTTATGGCGGGAGTTCCTCTACAATGAGCAGTTCTTC.

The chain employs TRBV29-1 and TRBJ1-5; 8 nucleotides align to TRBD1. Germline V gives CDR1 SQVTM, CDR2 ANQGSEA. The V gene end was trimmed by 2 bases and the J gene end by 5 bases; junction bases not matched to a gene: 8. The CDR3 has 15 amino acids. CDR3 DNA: TGCAGCGTTGAATTCGGACAGGGTTCCGATCAGCCCCAGCATTTT. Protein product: CSVEFGQGSDQPQHF.

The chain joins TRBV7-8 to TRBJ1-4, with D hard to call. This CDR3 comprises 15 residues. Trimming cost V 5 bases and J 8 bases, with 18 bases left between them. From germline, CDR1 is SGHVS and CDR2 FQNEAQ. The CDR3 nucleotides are TGTGCCAGCAGCCACCGTTTAGGGCAGAACGAAAAACTGTTTTTT. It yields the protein CASSHRLGQNEKLFF.

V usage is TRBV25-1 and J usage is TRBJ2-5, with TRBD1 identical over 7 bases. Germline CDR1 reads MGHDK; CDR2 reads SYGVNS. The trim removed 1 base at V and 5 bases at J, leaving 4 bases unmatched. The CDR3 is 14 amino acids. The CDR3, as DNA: TGTGCCAGCAGTGAATTCTCAGGGGGTGAGACCCAGTACTTC. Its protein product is CASSEFSGGETQYF.

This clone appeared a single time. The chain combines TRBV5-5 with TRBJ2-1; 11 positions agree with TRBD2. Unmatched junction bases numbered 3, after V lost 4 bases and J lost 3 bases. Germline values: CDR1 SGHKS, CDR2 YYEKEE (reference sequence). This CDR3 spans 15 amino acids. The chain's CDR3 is CASSQTSGVYNEQFF. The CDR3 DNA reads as TGTGCCAGCAGCCAGACTAGCGGGGTCTACAATGAGCAGTTCTTC. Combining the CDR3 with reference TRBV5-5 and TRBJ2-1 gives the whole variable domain DAGVTQSPTHLIKTRGQQVTLRCSPISGHKSVSWYQQVLGQGPQFIFQYYEKEERGRGNFPDRFSARQFPNYSSELNVNALLLGDSALYLCASSQTSGVYNEQFFGPGTRLTVL.

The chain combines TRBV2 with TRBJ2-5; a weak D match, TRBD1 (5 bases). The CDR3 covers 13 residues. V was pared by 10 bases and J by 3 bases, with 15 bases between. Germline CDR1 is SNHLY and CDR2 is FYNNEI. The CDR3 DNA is TGTGCCACCGCTGTGGACAACAAAGAGACCCAGTACTTC. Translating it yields CATAVDNKETQYF.

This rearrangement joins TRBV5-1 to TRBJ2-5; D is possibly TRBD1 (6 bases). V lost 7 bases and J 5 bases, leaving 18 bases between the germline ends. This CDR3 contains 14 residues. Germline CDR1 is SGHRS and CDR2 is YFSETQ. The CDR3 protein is CASLGQTRGETQYF. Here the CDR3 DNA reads TGCGCCAGCCTCGGGCAAACCAGGGGCGAGACCCAGTACTTC.

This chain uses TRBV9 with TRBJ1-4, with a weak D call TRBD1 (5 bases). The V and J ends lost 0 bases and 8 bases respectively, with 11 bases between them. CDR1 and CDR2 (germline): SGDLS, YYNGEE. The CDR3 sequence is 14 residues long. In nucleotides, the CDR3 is TGTGCCAGCAGCGTAGAACCAGGGAAAGAAAAACTGTTTTTT. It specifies CASSVEPGKEKLFF.

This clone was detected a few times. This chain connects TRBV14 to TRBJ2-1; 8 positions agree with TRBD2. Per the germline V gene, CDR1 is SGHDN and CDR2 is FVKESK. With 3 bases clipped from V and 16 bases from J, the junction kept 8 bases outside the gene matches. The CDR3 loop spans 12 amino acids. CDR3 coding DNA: TGTGCCAGCAGCCAGTTCACGGGACTAGTATTCTTC. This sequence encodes CASSQFTGLVFF.

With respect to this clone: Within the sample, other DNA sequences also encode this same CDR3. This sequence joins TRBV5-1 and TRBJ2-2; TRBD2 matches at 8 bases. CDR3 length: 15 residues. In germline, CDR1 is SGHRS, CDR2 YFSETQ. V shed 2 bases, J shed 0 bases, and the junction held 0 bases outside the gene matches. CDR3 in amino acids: CASSFSGTNTGELFF. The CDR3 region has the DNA TGCGCCAGCAGCTTTAGCGGGACGAACACCGGGGAGCTGTTTTTT.

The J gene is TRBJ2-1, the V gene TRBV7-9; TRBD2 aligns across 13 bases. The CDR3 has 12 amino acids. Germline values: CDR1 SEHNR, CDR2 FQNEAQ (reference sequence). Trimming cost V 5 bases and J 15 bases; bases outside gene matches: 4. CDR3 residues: CASSRTSGSGFF. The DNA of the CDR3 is TGTGCCAGCAGCCGGACTAGCGGGAGCGGGTTCTTC.

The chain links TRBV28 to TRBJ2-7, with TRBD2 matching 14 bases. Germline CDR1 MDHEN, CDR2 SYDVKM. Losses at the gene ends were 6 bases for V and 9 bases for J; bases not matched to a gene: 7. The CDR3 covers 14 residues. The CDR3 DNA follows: TGTGCCAGCAGCTCCGGGACTAGCGGGAGCGGGCAGTACTTC. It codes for CASSSGTSGSGQYF.

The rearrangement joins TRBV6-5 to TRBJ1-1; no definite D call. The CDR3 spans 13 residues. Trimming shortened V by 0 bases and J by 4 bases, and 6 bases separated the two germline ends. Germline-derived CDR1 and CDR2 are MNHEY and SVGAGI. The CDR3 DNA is TGTGCCAGCAGTTACTCCCCCCTCACTGAAGCTTTCTTT. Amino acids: CASSYSPLTEAFF.

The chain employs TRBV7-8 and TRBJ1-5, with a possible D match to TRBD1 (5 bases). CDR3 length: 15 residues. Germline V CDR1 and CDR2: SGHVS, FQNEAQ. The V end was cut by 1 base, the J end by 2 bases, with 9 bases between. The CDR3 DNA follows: TGTGCCAGCAGCTTAGTAGGGACGGGCAATCAGCCCCAGCATTTT. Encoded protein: CASSLVGTGNQPQHF.

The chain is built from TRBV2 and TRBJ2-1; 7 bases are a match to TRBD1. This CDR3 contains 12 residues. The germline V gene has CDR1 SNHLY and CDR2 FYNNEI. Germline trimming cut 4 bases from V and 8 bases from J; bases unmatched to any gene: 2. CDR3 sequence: CASSVGGDEQFF. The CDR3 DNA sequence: TGTGCCAGCAGTGTAGGGGGCGATGAGCAGTTCTTC.

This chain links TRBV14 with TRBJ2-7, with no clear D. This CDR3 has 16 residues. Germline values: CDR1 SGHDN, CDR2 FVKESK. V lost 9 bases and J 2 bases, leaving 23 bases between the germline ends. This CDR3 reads CARTLKPRATTYEQYF. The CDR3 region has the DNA TGTGCCAGAACTTTAAAGCCAAGGGCCACCACCTACGAGCAGTACTTC.

The chain's CDR3 is CASSFLVNEKLFF. DNA of the CDR3: TGTGCCAGCAGCTTCCTGGTTAATGAAAAACTGTTTTTT. This chain connects TRBV7-2 to TRBJ1-4; D not resolved. The length of the CDR3 is 13 residues. V was cut by 3 bases and J by 4 bases, with 6 bases left in between. Germline V gene sequence: CDR1 SGHTA, CDR2 FQGNSA.

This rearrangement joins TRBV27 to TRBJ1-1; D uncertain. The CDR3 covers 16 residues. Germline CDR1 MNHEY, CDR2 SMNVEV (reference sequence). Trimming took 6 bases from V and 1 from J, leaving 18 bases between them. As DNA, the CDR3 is TGTGCCAGCAGCTCCTTCTCTATCATAGGGAACACTGAAGCTTTCTTT. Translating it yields CASSSFSIIGNTEAFF.

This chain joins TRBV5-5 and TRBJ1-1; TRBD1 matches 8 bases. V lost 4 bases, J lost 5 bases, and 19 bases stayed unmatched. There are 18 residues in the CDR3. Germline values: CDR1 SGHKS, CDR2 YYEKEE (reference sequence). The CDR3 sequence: CASSLLIYGQGKVTEAFF. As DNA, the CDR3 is TGTGCCAGCAGCCTCCTCATTTATGGACAGGGCAAGGTTACTGAAGCTTTCTTT.

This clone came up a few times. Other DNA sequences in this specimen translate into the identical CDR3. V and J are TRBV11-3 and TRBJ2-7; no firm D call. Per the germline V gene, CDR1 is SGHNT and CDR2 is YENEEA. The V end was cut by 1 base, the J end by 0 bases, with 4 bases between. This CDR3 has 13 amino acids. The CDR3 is CASSLGSSYEQYF. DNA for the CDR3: TGTGCCAGCAGCTTAGGCAGCTCCTACGAGCAGTACTTC.

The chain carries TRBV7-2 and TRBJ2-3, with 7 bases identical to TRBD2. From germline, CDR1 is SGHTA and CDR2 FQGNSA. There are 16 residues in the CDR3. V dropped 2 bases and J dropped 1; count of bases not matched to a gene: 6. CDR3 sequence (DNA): TGTGCCAGCAGCTTAACGCGGGAGCCCGGCACAGATACGCAGTATTTT. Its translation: CASSLTREPGTDTQYF.

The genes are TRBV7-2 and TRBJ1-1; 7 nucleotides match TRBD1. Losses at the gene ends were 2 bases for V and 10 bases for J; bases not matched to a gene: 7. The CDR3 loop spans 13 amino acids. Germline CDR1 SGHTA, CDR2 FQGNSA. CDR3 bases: TGTGCCAGCAGCTTAACAGGGGTCGGGGGAGCTTTCTTT. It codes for CASSLTGVGGAFF.

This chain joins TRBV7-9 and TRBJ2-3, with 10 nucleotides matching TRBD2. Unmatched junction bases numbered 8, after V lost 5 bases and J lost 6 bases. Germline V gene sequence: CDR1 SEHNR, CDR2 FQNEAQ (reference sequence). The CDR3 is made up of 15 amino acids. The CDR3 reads CASSRLAGGRDTQYF. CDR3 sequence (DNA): TGTGCCAGCAGCCGATTAGCGGGAGGACGTGATACGCAGTATTTT. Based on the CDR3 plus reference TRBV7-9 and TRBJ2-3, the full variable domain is DTGVSQNPRHKITKRGQNVTFRCDPISEHNRLYWYRQTLGQGPEFLTYFQNEAQLEKSRLLSDRFSAERPKGSFSTLEIQRTEQGDSAMYLCASSRLAGGRDTQYFGPGTRLTVL.

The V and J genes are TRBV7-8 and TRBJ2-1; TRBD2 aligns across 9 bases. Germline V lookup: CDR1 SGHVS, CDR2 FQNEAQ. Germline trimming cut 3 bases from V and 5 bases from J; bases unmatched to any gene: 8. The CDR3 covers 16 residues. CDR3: CASSFFGGRADNEQFF. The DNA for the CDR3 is TGTGCCAGCAGCTTCTTTGGCGGGAGGGCAGACAATGAGCAGTTCTTC.

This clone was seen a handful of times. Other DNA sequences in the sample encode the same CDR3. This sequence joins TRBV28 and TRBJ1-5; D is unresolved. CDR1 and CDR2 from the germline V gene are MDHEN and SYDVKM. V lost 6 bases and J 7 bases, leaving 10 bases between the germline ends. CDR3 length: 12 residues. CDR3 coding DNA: TGTGCCAGCAGACTGGTCAACCAGCCCCAGCATTTT. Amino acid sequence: CASRLVNQPQHF.

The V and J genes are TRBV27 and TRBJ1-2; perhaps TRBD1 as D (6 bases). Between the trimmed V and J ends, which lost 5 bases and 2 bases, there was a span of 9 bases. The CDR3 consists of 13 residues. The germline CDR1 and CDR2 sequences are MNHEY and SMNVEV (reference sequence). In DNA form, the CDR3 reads TGTGCCAGCAGTAGGACAGTAAACTATGGCTACACCTTC. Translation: CASSRTVNYGYTF.

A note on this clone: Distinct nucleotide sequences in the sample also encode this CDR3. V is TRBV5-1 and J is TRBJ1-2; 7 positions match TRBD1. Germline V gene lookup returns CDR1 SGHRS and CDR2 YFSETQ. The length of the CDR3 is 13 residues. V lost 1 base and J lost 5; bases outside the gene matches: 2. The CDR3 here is CASSLTGDYGYTF. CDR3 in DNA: TGCGCCAGCAGCTTGACAGGGGATTATGGCTACACCTTC.

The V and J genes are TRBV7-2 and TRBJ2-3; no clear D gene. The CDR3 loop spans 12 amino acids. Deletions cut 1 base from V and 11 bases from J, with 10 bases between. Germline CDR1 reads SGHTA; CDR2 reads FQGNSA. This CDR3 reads CASSLDAQEQYF. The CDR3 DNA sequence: TGTGCCAGCAGCTTAGATGCCCAGGAGCAGTATTTT.

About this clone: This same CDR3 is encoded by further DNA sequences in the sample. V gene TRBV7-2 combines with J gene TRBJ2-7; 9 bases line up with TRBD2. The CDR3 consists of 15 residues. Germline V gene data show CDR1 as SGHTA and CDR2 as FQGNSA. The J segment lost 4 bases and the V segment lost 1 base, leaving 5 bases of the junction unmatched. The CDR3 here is CASSLDGGRGYEQYF. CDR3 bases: TGTGCCAGCAGCTTAGATGGCGGGAGGGGGTACGAGCAGTACTTC.

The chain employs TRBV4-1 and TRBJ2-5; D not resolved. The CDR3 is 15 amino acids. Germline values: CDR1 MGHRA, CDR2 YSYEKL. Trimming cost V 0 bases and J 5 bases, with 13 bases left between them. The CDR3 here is CASSQDPLLTETQYF. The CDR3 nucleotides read TGCGCCAGCAGCCAAGATCCCCTTTTAACTGAGACCCAGTACTTC.